Listed below are T cell receptor beta chains from one sample, sequenced in a study of blood T cell repertoires in COVID-19. Data came from immunoSEQ multiplex PCR; TCRdb stores just in-frame clones and leaves some out. The repertoire holds fewer than 50,000 clones, with more than 75% as singletons. The source material was peripheral blood. Receptor source: a human donor in a cohort sampled during active COVID-19. Both conserved end residues are part of each CDR3. The D gene is left open where the match is weak. For some rows the clone size is stated as once, few or many, or as a class when expanded; others skip it.

>TRBV27|TRBJ1-5|TRBD1|few
TGTGCCAGCAGCCGACAGGGTCGGGTAAGCAATCAGCCCCAGCATTTT
CASSRQGRVSNQPQHF
>TRBV7-2|TRBJ2-6|TRBD2|few
TGTGCCAGCAGCTTCATAGCGGGGGCTGGGGCCAACGTCCTGACTTTC
CASSFIAGAGANVLTF
>TRBV5-1|TRBJ2-3|TRBD2|once
TGCGCCAGCAGCTTGGCGGGGGGGGCAGATACGCAGTATTTT
CASSLAGGADTQYF
>TRBV18|TRBJ2-5|TRBD2|.
TGTGCCAGCTCACCTGGAGGGGGACTAGCGGGTTCCGAGACCCAGTACTTC
CASSPGGGLAGSETQYF
>TRBV5-1|TRBJ2-1|TRBD1|.
TGCGCCAGCAGCTTGGACAGGGGACCCTACAATGAGCAGTTCTTC
CASSLDRGPYNEQFF
>TRBV12-5|TRBJ2-3|TRBD2|once
TGTGCTAGTGGTTCCCCGCGACTAGCGGGGGGCACAGATACGCAGTATTTT
CASGSPRLAGGTDTQYF
>TRBV11-2|TRBJ1-2|TRBD1|.
TGTGCCAGCAGCGTATCCGGGACAGGGATCTATGGCTACACCTTC
CASSVSGTGIYGYTF
>TRBV15|TRBJ1-1|.|.
TGTGCCACCCACATCAGCGGGGACACTGAAGCTTTCTTT
CATHISGDTEAFF
>TRBV28|TRBJ2-7|TRBD1|.
TGTGCCACCGGGGGGACAGGGTACGAGCAGTACTTC
CATGGTGYEQYF
>TRBV15|TRBJ1-5|.|once
TGTGCCACCAGCAGACTACAGGAGACGAAGAGCAATCAGCCCCAGCATTTT
CATSRLQETKSNQPQHF
>TRBV6-1|TRBJ2-7|TRBD1|few
TGTGCCAGCAGTGAACTCTGGGACAGGGTATACTACGAGCAGTACTTC
CASSELWDRVYYEQYF
>TRBV5-5|TRBJ2-5|TRBD2|.
TGTGCCAGCAGCTTCGGCGGGAGGGAGACCCAGTACTTC
CASSFGGRETQYF
>TRBV27|TRBJ2-2|TRBD1|.
TGTGCCAGCAGTATACACAGGGGGAGTAACACCGGGGAGCTGTTTTTT
CASSIHRGSNTGELFF
>TRBV6-5|TRBJ1-2|.|.
TGTGCCAGCAGTTCCCCCCGGAGTTATGGCTACACCTTC
CASSSPRSYGYTF
>TRBV7-2|TRBJ2-7|.|.
TGTGCCAGCAGCTTAGGGGCTAGCGACTACGAGCAGTACTTC
CASSLGASDYEQYF
>TRBV30|TRBJ1-2|TRBD1|.
TGTGCCTGGAGTGCACGACCGGGACAGGTCTATGGCTACACCTTC
CAWSARPGQVYGYTF
>TRBV28|TRBJ1-1|.|once
TGTGCCAGCAGTTTACGGGTATATGGGAACACTGAAGCTTTCTTT
CASSLRVYGNTEAFF
>TRBV7-9|TRBJ1-1|TRBD1|few
TGTGCCAGCAGTCGGACAGGGGGCGAAACTGAAGCTTTCTTT
CASSRTGGETEAFF
>TRBV5-1|TRBJ1-2|.|.
TGCGCCAGCAGTCGCAGGGAGGGAGCCTCTTGGGGCTACACCTTC
CASSRREGASWGYTF
>TRBV6-1|TRBJ1-4|TRBD1|.
TGTGCCAGCAGTGAATTACAGGGGTTGGTGTTTTTT
CASSELQGLVFF
>TRBV5-8|TRBJ2-7|.|.
TGTGCCAGCACTCCTCCCGGCGGGGAGAGGGGCGAGCAGTACTTC
CASTPPGGERGEQYF
>TRBV7-9|TRBJ2-7|TRBD1|.
TGTGCCAAAGGGGACAGGGGCTACGAGCAGTACTTC
CAKGDRGYEQYF
>TRBV27|TRBJ2-7|.|.
TGTGCCAGCAGCCCTCGGAGGAGCTCCTACGAGCAGTACTTC
CASSPRRSSYEQYF